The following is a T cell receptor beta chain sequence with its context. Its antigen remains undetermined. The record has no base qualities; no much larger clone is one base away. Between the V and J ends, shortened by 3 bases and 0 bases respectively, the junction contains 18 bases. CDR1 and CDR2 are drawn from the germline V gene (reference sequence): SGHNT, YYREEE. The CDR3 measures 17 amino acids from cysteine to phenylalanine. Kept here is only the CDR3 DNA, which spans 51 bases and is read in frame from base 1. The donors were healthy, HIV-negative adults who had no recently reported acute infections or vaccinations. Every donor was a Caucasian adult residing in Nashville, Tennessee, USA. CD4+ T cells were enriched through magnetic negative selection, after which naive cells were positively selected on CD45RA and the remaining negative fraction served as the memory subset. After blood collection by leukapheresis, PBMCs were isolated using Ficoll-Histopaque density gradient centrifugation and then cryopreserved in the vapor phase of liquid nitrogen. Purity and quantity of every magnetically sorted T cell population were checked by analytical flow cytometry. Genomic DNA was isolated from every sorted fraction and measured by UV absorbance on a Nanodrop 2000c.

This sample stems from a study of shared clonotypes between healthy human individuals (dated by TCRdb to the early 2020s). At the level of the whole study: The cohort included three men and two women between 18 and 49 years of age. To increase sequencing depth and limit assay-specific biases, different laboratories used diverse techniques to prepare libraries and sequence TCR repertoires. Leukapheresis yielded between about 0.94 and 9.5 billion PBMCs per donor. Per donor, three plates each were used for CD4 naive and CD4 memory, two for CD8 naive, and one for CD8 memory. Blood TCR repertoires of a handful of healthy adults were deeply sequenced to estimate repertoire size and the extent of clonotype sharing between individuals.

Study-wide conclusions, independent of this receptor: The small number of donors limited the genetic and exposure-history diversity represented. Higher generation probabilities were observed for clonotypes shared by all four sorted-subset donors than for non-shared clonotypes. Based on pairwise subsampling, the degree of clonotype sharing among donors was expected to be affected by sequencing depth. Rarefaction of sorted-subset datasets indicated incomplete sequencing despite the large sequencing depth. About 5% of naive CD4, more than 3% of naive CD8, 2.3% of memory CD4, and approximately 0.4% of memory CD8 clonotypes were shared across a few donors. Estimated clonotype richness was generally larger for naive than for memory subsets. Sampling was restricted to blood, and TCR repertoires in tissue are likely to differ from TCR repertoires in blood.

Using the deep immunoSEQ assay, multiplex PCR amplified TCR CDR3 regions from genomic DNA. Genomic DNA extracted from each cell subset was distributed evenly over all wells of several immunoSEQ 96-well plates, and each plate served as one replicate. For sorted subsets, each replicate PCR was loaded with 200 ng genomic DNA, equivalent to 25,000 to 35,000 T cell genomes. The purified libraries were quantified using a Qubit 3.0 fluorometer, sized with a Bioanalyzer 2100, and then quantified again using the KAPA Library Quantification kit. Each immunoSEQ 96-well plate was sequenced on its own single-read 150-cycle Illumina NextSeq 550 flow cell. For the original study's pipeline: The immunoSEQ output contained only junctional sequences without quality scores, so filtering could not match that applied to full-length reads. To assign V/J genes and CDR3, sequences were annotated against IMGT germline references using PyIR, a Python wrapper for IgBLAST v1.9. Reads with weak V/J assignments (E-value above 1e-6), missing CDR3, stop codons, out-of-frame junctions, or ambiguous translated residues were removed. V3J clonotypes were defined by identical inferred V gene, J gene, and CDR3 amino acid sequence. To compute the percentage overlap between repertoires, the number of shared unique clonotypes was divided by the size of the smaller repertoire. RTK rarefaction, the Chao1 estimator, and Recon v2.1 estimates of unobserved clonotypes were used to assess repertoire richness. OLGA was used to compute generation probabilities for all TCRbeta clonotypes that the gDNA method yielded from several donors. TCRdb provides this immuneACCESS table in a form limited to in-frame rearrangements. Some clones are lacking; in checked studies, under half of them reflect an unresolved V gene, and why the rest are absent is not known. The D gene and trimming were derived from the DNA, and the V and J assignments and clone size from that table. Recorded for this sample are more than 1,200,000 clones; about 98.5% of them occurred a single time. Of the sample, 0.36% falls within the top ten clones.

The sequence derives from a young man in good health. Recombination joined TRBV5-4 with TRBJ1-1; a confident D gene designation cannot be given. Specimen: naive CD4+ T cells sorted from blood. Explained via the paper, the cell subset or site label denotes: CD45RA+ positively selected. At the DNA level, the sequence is TGTGCCAGCAGCTCCGGGCGATGGACGTCCATGAACACTGAAGCTTTCTTT. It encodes CASSSGRWTSMNTEAFF.